The clone carrying this TCR beta chain was counted between two and nine times. The data are from a study of immune reconstitution after stem cell transplant in scleroderma. TCRdb independently ran MiXCR on the RT-PCR reads; one entry per CDR3 protein. The sample includes around 6,000 distinct CDR3 sequences, 8% seen only once; the top ten take 9.5% to 13%. This TCR was sampled from a male donor with systemic sclerosis. This material was collected before or after autologous hematopoietic stem cell transplantation (not recorded which).

CDR3 residues: CASSNPYNEQFF. In DNA, the CDR3 is TGCGCCAGCAGCAACCCCTACAATGAGCAGTTCTTC. The gene calls are TRBV5-1 and TRBJ2-1, with D unclear. This CDR3 is 12 amino acids long. The V and J ends lost 4 bases and 2 bases respectively, with 4 bases between them. Germline values: CDR1 SGHRS, CDR2 YFSETQ. Full variable domain (outside the CDR3, taken from reference TRBV5-1 and TRBJ2-1): KAGVTQTPRYLIKTRGQQVTLSCSPISGHRSVSWYQQTPGQGLQFLFEYFSETQRNKGNFPGRFSGRQFSNSRSEMNVSTLELGDSALYLCASSNPYNEQFFGPGTRLTVL.